This record concerns one T cell receptor (beta chain) sequence. Its specificity is unknown. The table came from immunoSEQ multiplex PCR; TCRdb's copy has only in-frame clones and leaves some out. The data hold about 25,000 clones, with 84% observed a single time. V lost 8 bases, J lost 9 bases, and 19 bases lay in between. Looked up from germline, CDR1 is SEHNR and CDR2 is FQNEAQ (reference sequence). The CDR3 covers 13 residues. These data belong to a study of T cells in narcolepsy. Overall study findings and caveats: Comparing one patient's CSF and blood CD4+ clonotypes highlighted HCRT- and TRIB2-specific autoreactive clonotypes. Autoreactive clonotypes reportedly recurred in blood of same and different patients, not controls.

The chain is built from TRBV7-9 and TRBJ1-1, with D perhaps TRBD1 (5 bases). The sequencing input was CD45RA- memory CD4+ T cells from PBMCs. This clonotype was sampled from a human donor with narcolepsy. CDR3 nucleotide sequence: TGTGCCAGCGTATCTCAGGGAGGTCAGAAAGCTTTCTTT. Protein sequence: CASVSQGGQKAFF.